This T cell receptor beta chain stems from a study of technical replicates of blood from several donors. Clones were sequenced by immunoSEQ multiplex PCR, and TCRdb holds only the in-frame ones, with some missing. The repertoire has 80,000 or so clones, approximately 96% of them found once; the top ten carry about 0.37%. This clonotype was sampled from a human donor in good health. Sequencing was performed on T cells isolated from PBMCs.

The CDR3 DNA follows: TGCGCCAGCAGCCAAGATGTCAGTTACTCCTACGAGCAGTACTTC. Its protein is CASSQDVSYSYEQYF. The V call is TRBV4-1, the J call TRBJ2-7; no firm D call. V was trimmed by 0 bases and J by 0 bases, leaving 9 bases between them. The length of the CDR3 is 15 residues. Germline V gene sequence: CDR1 MGHRA, CDR2 YSYEKL.